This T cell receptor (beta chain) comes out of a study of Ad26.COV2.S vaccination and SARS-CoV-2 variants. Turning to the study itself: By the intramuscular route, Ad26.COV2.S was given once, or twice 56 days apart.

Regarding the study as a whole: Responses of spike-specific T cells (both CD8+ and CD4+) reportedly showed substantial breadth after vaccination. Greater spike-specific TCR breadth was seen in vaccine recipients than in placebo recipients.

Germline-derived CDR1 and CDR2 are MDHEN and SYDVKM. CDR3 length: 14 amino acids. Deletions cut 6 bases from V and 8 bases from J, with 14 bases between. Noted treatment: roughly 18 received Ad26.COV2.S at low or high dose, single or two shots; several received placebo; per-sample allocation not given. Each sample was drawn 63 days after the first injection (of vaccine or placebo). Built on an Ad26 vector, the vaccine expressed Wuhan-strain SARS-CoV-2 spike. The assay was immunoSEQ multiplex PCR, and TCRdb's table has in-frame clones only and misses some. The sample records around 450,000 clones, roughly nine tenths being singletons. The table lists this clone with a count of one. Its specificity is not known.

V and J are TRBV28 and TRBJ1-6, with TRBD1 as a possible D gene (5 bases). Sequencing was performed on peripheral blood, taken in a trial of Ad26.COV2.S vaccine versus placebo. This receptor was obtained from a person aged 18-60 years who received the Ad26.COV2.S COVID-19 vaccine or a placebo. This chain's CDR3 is CASSLGDRDSPLHF. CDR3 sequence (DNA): TGTGCCAGCAGCCTAGGTGACAGAGATTCACCCCTCCACTTT.